The T cell receptor (beta chain) under discussion was sequenced for a study of blood T cell repertoires in COVID-19. The wider study: Italy, Spain and the United States were the sources of the convalescent and acute COVID-19 samples. Sample material is recorded as cDNA or gDNA derived from T cells, B-cell-depleted T cells, or PBMCs.

This clone was seen once. The CDR3 has 14 residues. The germline V gene encodes CDR1 SGHNT and CDR2 YYREEE (reference sequence). The junction had 9 bases not matched to a gene; V was cut back by 4 bases and J by 5 bases. Per the study methods: Cell counts per sample came from amplifying reference gene primers. The assay was immunoSEQ multiplex PCR, and TCRdb's table has in-frame clones only and misses some. The DNA was the basis for D and trimming; V, J and clone size are from that table. Among 120,000 or so clones listed, approximately 87% were seen once. Sequenced material: peripheral blood. This clonotype was obtained from a man in his 70s who had recovered from COVID-19. The rearrangement uses TRBV5-4 and TRBJ2-7; 7 bases line up with TRBD1. The CDR3 here is CASSLGQVGNEQYF. The CDR3 bases are TGTGCCAGCAGCCTCGGACAGGTGGGGAACGAGCAGTACTTC.